Reported below is one T cell receptor (beta chain). The record originates from a study of cytomegalovirus exposure and HLA in healthy donors. 13 Jbeta primers and 60 Vbeta primers were used for the PCR. This table comes from immunoSEQ multiplex PCR, and its TCRdb copy is limited to in-frame clones, with some not included. In the table there are under 100,000 clones, 63% of which are singletons. The V gene end was trimmed by 6 bases and the J gene end by 6 bases; junction bases not matched to a gene: 8. CDR1 is MNHNS and CDR2 is SASEGT in the germline V gene. The CDR3 contains 15 residues. The origin of this receptor is a woman in her thirties or forties in good health and CMV-seropositive. This rearrangement joins TRBV6-1 to TRBJ1-5, with 10 bases lining up with TRBD1. The specimen sequenced was PBMCs. The CDR3 region is CASRYLTGGIQPQHF. The CDR3 nucleotides are TGTGCCAGCAGATACCTGACAGGGGGCATTCAGCCCCAGCATTTT.